This entry concerns a single TCR beta chain. Original processing methods: From reference gene primer amplification, estimates of nucleated cell counts were derived. Profiled with immunoSEQ multiplex PCR; TCRdb holds only in-frame clones, not every one. V, J and clone size are taken as reported in that table, and D and trimming were inferred from the DNA itself. The table has 200,000 to 300,000 clones, approximately 86% seen once. The data originate from a study of blood T cell repertoires in COVID-19. The TCR comes from a man aged 25-40 years with active or convalescent COVID-19. Sequenced input: peripheral blood.

This CDR3 reads CASSQASDGWGKAKLFF. DNA of the CDR3: TGTGCCAGCAGCCAGGCTAGCGACGGATGGGGCAAAGCCAAACTGTTTTTT. This sequence joins TRBV3-1 (or the pseudogene TRBV3-2) and TRBJ1-4; D perhaps matches TRBD1 (5 bases). Germline values: CDR1 LGHDT, CDR2 YNNKEL (reference sequence). The V end lost 3 bases, the J end lost 11 bases, and 25 bases lay between the germline ends. The CDR3 contains 17 residues.